Presented here are 22 T cell receptor beta chains from one specimen sequenced in a study of T-cell reconstitution after alpha-beta-depleted transplantation in children. Unique molecular identifiers were built into the TCRbeta library. TCRdb used MiXCR to reprocess the PCR reads, holding one entry per CDR3 protein. Of about 460,000 distinct CDR3 sequences in the sample, roughly 11% were seen once. Source: PBMCs, mostly from graft donor cells, taken 180 days after TCRalphabeta/CD19-depleted stem cell transplant. The receptors were gathered from a female patient between 2 and 10 years old who had a stem cell transplant for aplastic anemia, so the T cells may come from the graft donor.

This clonotype showed up many times. The chain employs TRBV30 and TRBJ2-1, with D possibly called TRBD1 or TRBD2 (5 bases each). CDR1 and CDR2 from the germline V gene are GTSNPN and SVGIG (reference sequence). The CDR3 is 13 residues long. V lost 1 base, J lost 8 bases, and 12 bases lay in between. The chain's CDR3 is CAWSDGTGYEQFF. CDR3 coding DNA: TGTGCCTGGAGTGATGGGACCGGTTATGAGCAGTTCTTC.

The sample holds many counts of this clonotype. The chain has TRBV29-1 and TRBJ2-5; D possibly corresponds to TRBD2 (6 bases). The CDR3 contains 12 residues. V lost 4 bases to trimming and J lost 5 bases, with 11 bases between them. CDR1 and CDR2 from the germline V gene are SQVTM and ANQGSEA. The CDR3 DNA sequence: TGCAGCGTTGGACTCGGAGGGGAGACCCAGTACTTC. It yields the protein CSVGLGGETQYF.

The chain carries TRBV7-9 and TRBJ2-7; D ambiguous. Trimming removed 4 bases from V and 5 bases from J, with 12 bases in between. The CDR3 runs 13 residues. CDR1 and CDR2 (germline): SEHNR, FQNEAQ (reference sequence). CDR3 region: CASSSALEDEQYV. As DNA, the CDR3 is TGTGCCAGCAGCTCGGCCTTAGAGGACGAGCAGTACGTC.

The table lists this clonotype with a few counts. J is TRBJ2-5 and V is TRBV7-9; TRBD2 is a possible D gene (6 bases). The CDR3 runs to 15 residues. Germline lookup yields CDR1 SEHNR and CDR2 FQNEAQ (reference sequence). The germline V and J ends were trimmed by 1 base and 4 bases, with 13 bases remaining between them. The CDR3 protein is CASSLGEWGGETQYF. CDR3 nucleotides: TGTGCCAGCAGCTTAGGGGAATGGGGAGGAGAGACCCAGTACTTC.

The chain joins TRBV5-6 to TRBJ1-2; D is perhaps TRBD1 (5 bases). Germline values: CDR1 SGHDT, CDR2 YYEEEE. Between the trimmed V and J ends, which lost 4 bases and 2 bases, there was a span of 12 bases. The CDR3 length is 14 residues. CDR3 protein: CASSVGTSNYGYTF. CDR3 DNA: TGTGCCAGCAGCGTCGGGACGTCCAACTATGGCTACACCTTC.

This rearrangement joins TRBV29-1 to TRBJ2-2, with a weak D call TRBD1 (6 bases). The CDR3 is made up of 15 amino acids. Trimming pared 7 bases from V and 0 bases from J, leaving 15 bases between. CDR1 SQVTM and CDR2 ANQGSEA come from the germline V gene. This CDR3 reads CSAKGTGSNTGELFF. In nucleotides, the CDR3 is TGCAGCGCGAAGGGCACAGGGTCGAACACCGGGGAGCTGTTTTTT.

The genes are TRBV11-3 and TRBJ1-5; D perhaps matches TRBD1 (6 bases). The CDR3 totals 19 residues. V shed 5 bases and J shed 0 bases, with 23 bases lying between them. The germline V gene has CDR1 SGHNT and CDR2 YENEEA. The CDR3 reads CASSVRPGHRITSNQPQHF. The DNA for the CDR3 is TGTGCCAGCAGCGTAAGACCGGGACACCGGATAACTAGCAATCAGCCCCAGCATTTT.

This clonotype was observed at least ten times. The chain links TRBV29-1 to TRBJ2-1, with D hard to call. The CDR3 runs to 13 residues. Germline-derived CDR1 and CDR2 are SQVTM and ANQGSEA. Trimming removed 1 base from V and 6 bases from J, with 10 bases in between. CDR3 DNA sequence: TGCAGCGTTGAAGTATCGGAATTCAATGAGCAGTTCTTC. Translating gives CSVEVSEFNEQFF.

The chain joins TRBV20-1 to TRBJ2-7, with D tentatively TRBD1 or TRBD2 (5 bases each). Per the germline V gene, CDR1 is DFQATT and CDR2 is SNEGSKA (reference sequence). Deletions cut 0 bases from V and 0 bases from J, with 12 bases between. The CDR3 runs 15 residues. CDR3 loop: CSARDGAGSSYEQYF. The CDR3 DNA is TGCAGTGCTAGAGATGGGGCGGGTAGCTCCTACGAGCAGTACTTC.

This rearrangement joins TRBV7-9 to TRBJ2-7; 8 bases are shared with TRBD2. The CDR3 consists of 14 residues. Losses at the gene ends were 5 bases for V and 6 bases for J; bases not matched to a gene: 9. From germline, CDR1 is SEHNR and CDR2 FQNEAQ (reference sequence). The CDR3 loop is CASSGGLGSSEQYF. In DNA form, the CDR3 reads TGTGCCAGCAGCGGGGGACTAGGTTCTTCCGAGCAGTACTTC.

The chain combines TRBV7-2 with TRBJ2-3; D perhaps matches TRBD2 (6 bases). V lost 1 base and J 1 base, leaving 15 bases between the germline ends. Germline V gene sequence: CDR1 SGHTA, CDR2 FQGNSA. This CDR3 is 17 amino acids long. This CDR3 is CASSLVPTSPRTDTQYF. The CDR3 DNA follows: TGTGCCAGCAGCTTAGTGCCAACTAGCCCCCGCACAGATACGCAGTATTTT.

The rearrangement uses TRBV9 and TRBJ1-1; D not certain. The CDR3 loop spans 14 amino acids. V shed 0 bases and J shed 4 bases, with 10 bases lying between them. Germline-derived CDR1 and CDR2 are SGDLS and YYNGEE. The CDR3 loop is CASSVDGTATEAFF. The CDR3 DNA sequence: TGTGCCAGCAGCGTAGACGGTACAGCCACTGAAGCTTTCTTT. Variable domain in full (rest from reference TRBV9 and TRBJ1-1): DSGVTQTPKHLITATGQRVTLRCSPRSGDLSVYWYQQSLDQGLQFLIQYYNGEERAKGNILERFSAQQFPDLHSELNLSSLELGDSALYFCASSVDGTATEAFFGQGTRLTVV.

This clonotype occurred a few times. This rearrangement joins TRBV14 to TRBJ2-7; a possible D gene is TRBD1 (6 bases). Germline V gene data show CDR1 as SGHDN and CDR2 as FVKESK. This CDR3 is 18 amino acids long. The germline V and J ends were trimmed by 1 base and 2 bases, with 21 bases remaining between them. CDR3 sequence (DNA): TGTGCCAGCAGCCAAGTCCCGGAACACACAGGGAGAGCCTACGAGCAGTACTTC. It yields the protein CASSQVPEHTGRAYEQYF.

The genes are TRBV6-2 or TRBV6-3 and TRBJ2-7; 7 bases agree with TRBD2. The V gene end was trimmed by 5 bases and the J gene end by 3 bases; junction bases not matched to a gene: 13. The CDR3 consists of 16 residues. Per the germline V gene, CDR1 is MNHEY and CDR2 is SVGEGT. In DNA, the CDR3 is TGTGCCAGCAGTCGTCGCCCCTCGACTAGCATCTACGAGCAGTACGTC. Its protein product is CASSRRPSTSIYEQYV.

This clonotype turned up a few times. This chain links TRBV27 with TRBJ1-6; D uncertain. Between the trimmed V and J ends, which lost 3 bases and 13 bases, there was a span of 16 bases. The CDR3 is 14 residues long. Per germline, CDR1 MNHEY and CDR2 SMNVEV (reference sequence). CDR3: CASSFSLLGRPLHF. CDR3 DNA: TGTGCCAGCAGTTTTTCCCTCCTAGGAAGGCCCCTCCACTTT.

The V and J genes are TRBV7-6 and TRBJ2-2; D not resolved. Germline V gene data show CDR1 as SGHVS and CDR2 as FNYEAQ. Trimming removed 3 bases at V and 3 bases at J, with 11 bases between. The CDR3 runs to 15 residues. The CDR3 here is CASSLASRDTGELFF. DNA of the CDR3: TGTGCCAGCAGCTTGGCCTCCCGAGACACCGGGGAGCTGTTTTTT.

The CDR3 DNA follows: TGTGCCAGCAGCAAAGAGAAGCGGGAGGTCTCTAGCACAGATACGCAGTATTTT. It encodes CASSKEKREVSSTDTQYF. The chain couples TRBV21-1 to TRBJ2-3; TRBD2 is taken as the D call from the table, unchecked against the DNA. TRBV21-1 is designated a pseudogene. The CDR3 is made up of 18 amino acids.

The genes are TRBV15 and TRBJ2-7; possibly TRBD2 for D (5 bases). Germline V lookup: CDR1 LNHNV, CDR2 YYDKDF (reference sequence). Trimming took 1 base from V and 3 from J, leaving 7 bases between them. CDR3 length: 13 residues. In nucleotides, the CDR3 is TGTGCCACCAGCAGAGTTCGGGGCTACGAGCAGTACTTC. Translated: CATSRVRGYEQYF.

The chain joins TRBV29-1 to TRBJ2-3, with unresolved D. Looked up from germline, CDR1 is SQVTM and CDR2 is ANQGSEA. The V gene lost 4 bases and the J gene lost 1 base, with 6 bases spanning the gap. CDR3 length: 12 residues. The DNA for the CDR3 is TGCAGCGTTGCGAGTCGCACAGATACGCAGTATTTT. Protein: CSVASRTDTQYF.

This clonotype was observed a handful of times. This chain connects TRBV20-1 to TRBJ2-2, with 9 bases that match TRBD1. The CDR3 runs to 13 residues. Germline lookup yields CDR1 DFQATT and CDR2 SNEGSKA (reference sequence). The V and J ends lost 4 bases and 5 bases, in that order; junction bases with no gene match: 2. DNA of the CDR3: TGCAGTGCTACGACAGGGGGAACCGGGGAGCTGTTTTTT. It codes for CSATTGGTGELFF.

This clonotype occurred a few times. V usage is TRBV5-6 and J usage is TRBJ1-3; D gene ambiguous. Germline values: CDR1 SGHDT, CDR2 YYEEEE. Deletions cut 0 bases from V and 0 bases from J, with 10 bases between. This CDR3 comprises 16 residues. CDR3 sequence: CASSLAPDSSGNTIYF. CDR3 nucleotide sequence: TGTGCCAGCAGCTTGGCCCCGGATTCCTCTGGAAACACCATATATTTT.

The CDR3 loop is CASSLVSQLAKNIQYF. DNA of the CDR3: TGTGCCAGCAGCTTAGTAAGTCAGCTAGCCAAAAACATTCAGTACTTC. The chain has TRBV11-2 and TRBJ2-4; no reliable D call. Between the trimmed V and J ends, which lost 1 base and 0 bases, there was a span of 10 bases. The length of the CDR3 is 16 residues. Germline V gene data show CDR1 as SGHAT and CDR2 as FQNNGV. The full variable domain, completed using reference TRBV11-2 and TRBJ2-4, is EAGVAQSPRYKIIEKRQSVAFWCNPISGHATLYWYQQILGQGPKLLIQFQNNGVVDDSQLPKDRFSAERLKGVDSTLKIQPAKLEDSAVYLCASSLVSQLAKNIQYFGAGTRLSVL.